Listed here are 24 T cell receptor beta chains from one sample, sequenced in a study of radiotherapy plus CTLA-4 blockade in lung cancer (dated by TCRdb to 2017 to 2018). Library method: the immunoSEQ multiplex PCR assay. Sourced from immuneACCESS, this table was stored by TCRdb with only in-frame sequences that have V and J called. A share of the clones is absent; for the studies checked, an unresolved V gene accounts for under half, and the remainder has no known explanation. In this sample the table shows 71,000 or so clones, around 84% of which occur a single time. About 0.95% of the sample lies in the top ten. The specimen comprised peripheral blood, sampled from a patient treated with radiotherapy plus ipilimumab. Every receptor here comes from a human donor with non-small cell lung cancer who had stable disease on radiotherapy plus ipilimumab.

This rearrangement joins TRBV6-4 to TRBJ2-1; 9 nucleotides match TRBD1. The CDR3 consists of 15 residues. In germline, CDR1 is MRHNA, CDR2 SNTAGT. J lost 5 bases, V lost 0 bases, and 2 bases had no gene match. In nucleotides, the CDR3 is TGTGCCAGCAGTGACTCTGGACAGGGGCACAATGAGCAGTTCTTC. As protein: CASSDSGQGHNEQFF.

In this sample, this clone turned up once. The V and J genes are TRBV5-1 and TRBJ1-1, with TRBD1 identical over 9 bases. CDR1 is SGHRS and CDR2 is YFSETQ in the germline V gene. The J segment lost 11 bases and the V segment lost 4 bases, leaving 12 bases of the junction unmatched. CDR3 length: 14 amino acids. The CDR3 DNA reads TGCGCCAGCAGCCTAGGGACAGGGATAGAAGAGGCTTTCTTT. Amino acid sequence: CASSLGTGIEEAFF.

The CDR3 loop is CASSLGPRVLFF. The CDR3 nucleotides are TGTGCCAGCAGTTTAGGTCCGAGGGTACTGTTTTTT. The chain carries TRBV28 and TRBJ1-4; D uncertain. The CDR3 totals 12 residues. The germline gives CDR1 MDHEN, CDR2 SYDVKM. The V end was cut by 2 bases, the J end by 13 bases, with 11 bases between.

In regard to this clone: This sample includes further DNA sequences coding for the same CDR3. This sequence joins TRBV19 and TRBJ1-5; D might be TRBD1 (6 bases). The CDR3 runs to 12 residues. Germline CDR1 and CDR2: LNHDA and SQIVND (reference sequence). Trimming pared 6 bases from V and 4 bases from J, leaving 7 bases between. The CDR3 coding sequence is TGTGCCAGTAGCAGGGGTAATCAGCCCCAGCATTTT. This encodes CASSRGNQPQHF. The full variable domain, its missing parts supplied by reference TRBV19 and TRBJ1-5, is DGGITQSPKYLFRKEGQNVTLSCEQNLNHDAMYWYRQDPGQGLRLIYYSQIVNDFQKGDIAEGYSVSREKKESFPLTVTSAQKNPTAFYLCASSRGNQPQHFGDGTRLSIL.

This sequence joins TRBV28 and TRBJ2-5; 12 nucleotides match TRBD2. CDR1 and CDR2 from the germline V gene are MDHEN and SYDVKM. After removal of 5 bases from V and 4 bases from J, the junction contained 5 bases not matched to a gene. The CDR3 runs to 15 residues. CDR3 sequence: CASSLVTSGGETQYF. CDR3 sequence (DNA): TGTGCCAGCAGTCTTGTGACTAGCGGGGGAGAGACCCAGTACTTC.

This clone was seen a few times. The chain has TRBV9 and TRBJ2-2; no firm D call. V shed 2 bases and J shed 4 bases, with 6 bases lying between them. CDR3 length equals 13 residues. Germline CDR1 reads SGDLS; CDR2 reads YYNGEE. CDR3: CASSVTGTGELFF. The CDR3, as DNA: TGTGCCAGCAGCGTTACCGGCACCGGGGAGCTGTTTTTT.

This clone was detected once. The chain combines TRBV9 with TRBJ2-7; no clear D gene. Trimming removed 4 bases from V and 0 bases from J, with 14 bases in between. This CDR3 comprises 15 residues. Per the germline V gene, CDR1 is SGDLS and CDR2 is YYNGEE. The CDR3 DNA is TGTGCCAGCAGCTTAACCGGGTCCTCCTCCTACGAGCAGTACTTC. Translating it yields CASSLTGSSSYEQYF.

J is TRBJ2-1 and V is TRBV7-8, with TRBD1 matching 7 bases. This CDR3 comprises 17 residues. Germline CDR1 SGHVS, CDR2 FQNEAQ. V gave up 1 base and J gave up 2 bases; unmatched junction bases: 8. The CDR3 region is CASSLERTTGAYNEQFF. Here the CDR3 DNA reads TGTGCCAGCAGCTTAGAGAGGACCACAGGGGCCTACAATGAGCAGTTCTTC.

The rearrangement uses TRBV7-3 and TRBJ1-2; D gene ambiguous. V was clipped by 2 bases and J by 6 bases, with 10 bases between them. The length of the CDR3 is 13 residues. Germline values: CDR1 SGHTA, CDR2 FQGTGA. The CDR3 here is CASSLFSPDGYTF. CDR3 bases: TGTGCCAGCAGCTTATTTTCTCCCGATGGCTACACCTTC.

There are a few counts of this clone. One junction end does not reproduce the germline sequence, and a read error may be involved. The chain is built from TRBV6-4 and TRBJ1-2; D may be TRBD1 (6 bases). Germline CDR1 and CDR2: MRHNA and SNTAGT. CDR3 length: 12 residues. CDR3 coding DNA: TGTGCCAGCTGTGAAGGAGGGGGGGGCTACACCTTC. Its protein product is CASCEGGGGYTF.

The CDR3 loop is CASNKAPRETQYF. The DNA for the CDR3 is TGCGCCAGCAATAAGGCCCCCCGGGAGACCCAGTACTTC. This chain links TRBV5-1 with TRBJ2-5; no definite D call. The germline V and J ends were trimmed by 6 bases and 5 bases, with 14 bases remaining between them. The CDR3 totals 13 residues. Looked up from germline, CDR1 is SGHRS and CDR2 is YFSETQ.

The chain couples TRBV5-1 to TRBJ2-2; 12 bases match TRBD2. Per the germline V gene, CDR1 is SGHRS and CDR2 is YFSETQ. The CDR3 is 16 amino acids. The V and J ends lost 4 bases and 4 bases, in that order; junction bases with no gene match: 5. The CDR3 nucleotides read TGCGCCAGCAGCCCCGGACTAGCGGGGACCACCGGGGAGCTGTTTTTT. Translation gives CASSPGLAGTTGELFF.

In this sample, this clone turned up once. This chain links TRBV19 with TRBJ2-7; D might be TRBD1 or TRBD2, each matching 5 bases. The ends were cut back, 6 bases at V and 3 bases at J, with 15 bases in the middle. CDR1 is LNHDA, CDR2 SQIVND, per germline (reference sequence). The CDR3 covers 14 residues. The CDR3 protein is CASRERDGHYEQYF. The CDR3 DNA reads TGTGCCAGTAGGGAGAGGGACGGACACTACGAGCAGTACTTC.

V usage is TRBV4-1 and J usage is TRBJ2-3; 10 bases agree with TRBD2. CDR1 and CDR2 (germline): MGHRA, YSYEKL. Losses at the gene ends were 4 bases for V and 1 base for J; bases not matched to a gene: 8. The CDR3 has 17 amino acids. The CDR3 coding sequence is TGCGCCAGCAGCCTGTCCGGGACTAGCGCTCGCACAGATACGCAGTATTTT. Its protein product is CASSLSGTSARTDTQYF.

V usage is TRBV19 and J usage is TRBJ2-7; D unclear. Trimming left V 3 bases short and J 2 bases short, with 14 bases between. The germline V gene has CDR1 LNHDA and CDR2 SQIVND (reference sequence). This CDR3 has 15 amino acids. The CDR3 reads CASSMTVTTPYEQYF. The CDR3 nucleotides are TGTGCCAGTAGTATGACGGTGACAACCCCCTACGAGCAGTACTTC.

CDR3: CASSLTGGRETQYF. DNA for the CDR3: TGTGCCAGCAGCTTAACCGGGGGTCGGGAGACCCAGTACTTC. The chain joins TRBV7-9 to TRBJ2-5; possible D gene TRBD2, 6 bases. The CDR3 extends over 14 amino acids. Trimming shortened V by 2 bases and J by 5 bases, and 12 bases separated the two germline ends. Germline V gene lookup returns CDR1 SEHNR and CDR2 FQNEAQ (reference sequence).

The chain is built from TRBV28 and TRBJ2-1; weak D call: TRBD2 (7 bases). The CDR3 runs 17 residues. V was pared by 8 bases and J by 6 bases, with 26 bases between. Germline assignment: CDR1 MDHEN and CDR2 SYDVKM. As DNA, the CDR3 is TGTGCCAGCCATACCTCTTTTTGGGGAGGGGGGTTCAATGAGCAGTTCTTC. Its protein is CASHTSFWGGGFNEQFF.

This clone was recorded only once. The rearrangement joins TRBV14 to TRBJ2-7; 7 bases agree with TRBD1. Germline values: CDR1 SGHDN, CDR2 FVKESK. The J segment lost 2 bases and the V segment lost 4 bases, leaving 5 bases of the junction unmatched. CDR3 length equals 14 residues. The CDR3 DNA reads as TGTGCCAGCAGCCTGGGACAGCTAGCCTACGAGCAGTACTTC. Protein sequence: CASSLGQLAYEQYF. Supplemented by reference TRBV14 and TRBJ2-7, the full variable domain reads EAGVTQFPSHSVIEKGQTVTLRCDPISGHDNLYWYRRVMGKEIKFLLHFVKESKQDESGMPNNRFLAERTGGTYSTLKVQPAELEDSGVYFCASSLGQLAYEQYFGPGTRLTVT.

Written as DNA, the CDR3 is TGTGCCAGCAGCTCTTTAGCCGCCCACGAGCAGTACTTC. Translation gives CASSSLAAHEQYF. The genes are TRBV11-2 and TRBJ2-7; D remains unclear. The CDR3 is 13 amino acids. Germline V gene data show CDR1 as SGHAT and CDR2 as FQNNGV. V shed 4 bases and J shed 5 bases, with 12 bases lying between them.

This chain uses TRBV28 with TRBJ2-5; D unclear. CDR1 and CDR2 (germline): MDHEN, SYDVKM. The V end lost 6 bases, the J end lost 4 bases, and 6 bases lay between the germline ends. CDR3 length equals 11 residues. The CDR3 DNA sequence: TGTGCCAGCAGCTGGGGAGAGACCCAGTACTTC. Its protein is CASSWGETQYF. The full variable domain, its missing parts supplied by reference TRBV28 and TRBJ2-5, is DVKVTQSSRYLVKRTGEKVFLECVQDMDHENMFWYRQDPGLGLRLIYFSYDVKMKEKGDIPEGYSVSREKKERFSLILESASTNQTSMYLCASSWGETQYFGPGTRLLVL.

This rearrangement joins TRBV27 to TRBJ1-4; D not resolved. The CDR3 length is 14 residues. Germline CDR1 and CDR2: MNHEY and SMNVEV (reference sequence). Trimming shortened V by 8 bases and J by 7 bases, and 17 bases separated the two germline ends. Written as DNA, the CDR3 is TGTGCCAGCTCATTTAACGGGAAGGGTGAAAAACTGTTTTTT. It encodes CASSFNGKGEKLFF. Full variable domain (rest looked up from reference TRBV27 and TRBJ1-4): EAQVTQNPRYLITVTGKKLTVTCSQNMNHEYMSWYRQDPGLGLRQIYYSMNVEVTDKGDVPEGYKVSRKEKRNFPLILESPSPNQTSLYFCASSFNGKGEKLFFGSGTQLSVL.

The chain uses TRBV28 and TRBJ1-4, with TRBD1 as a possible D gene (6 bases). This CDR3 has 14 residues. The V gene lost 6 bases and the J gene lost 8 bases, with 16 bases spanning the gap. Germline V gene lookup returns CDR1 MDHEN and CDR2 SYDVKM. The DNA for the CDR3 is TGTGCCAGCAGCGTAACAGGGAACATCGAAAAACTGTTTTTT. Translation: CASSVTGNIEKLFF.

This sequence joins TRBV7-7 and TRBJ2-2, with 8 bases identical to TRBD1. Germline loops: CDR1 SSHAT, CDR2 FNYEAQ (reference sequence). J was trimmed by 5 bases and V by 0 bases; bases with no gene match: 5. The CDR3 covers 16 residues. The CDR3 DNA reads as TGTGCCAGCAGCTTAGCCAGGACAGGGCGGACCGGGGAGCTGTTTTTT. This sequence encodes CASSLARTGRTGELFF. Complete variable domain (other parts from reference TRBV7-7 and TRBJ2-2): GAGVSQSPRYKVTKRGQDVTLRCDPISSHATLYWYQQALGQGPEFLTYFNYEAQPDKSGLPSDRFSAERPEGSISTLTIQRTEQRDSAMYRCASSLARTGRTGELFFGEGSRLTVL.

Comment on this clone: The sample carries other DNA sequences with the same CDR3. The chain links TRBV5-1 to TRBJ2-5, with D unclear. The CDR3 spans 13 residues. V lost 2 bases and J 2 bases, leaving 7 bases between the germline ends. Germline CDR1 is SGHRS and CDR2 is YFSETQ. The CDR3 nucleotides are TGCGCCAGCAGCTTAGGTGGGCAAGAGACCCAGTACTTC. It translates to CASSLGGQETQYF.